One TCR beta chain is described in this entry. Its binding antigen is unknown. Base-call qualities are not available, and no considerably larger clone is one nucleotide away. CDR1 and CDR2 are drawn from the germline V gene: MDHEN, SYDVKM. There are 14 amino acids in the CDR3, from cysteine to phenylalanine inclusive. The sequence is cut down to CDR3 DNA, 42 bases in frame from base 1. V and J are trimmed by 8 bases and 5 bases, and the gene matches miss 9 bases of the junction. These data belong to a study of cytomegalovirus exposure and HLA in healthy donors (dated by TCRdb to 2017 to 2019). Concerning the study at large: An earlier analysis of some 600 of the donors reported about 280 Gb of sequence data and 100 million to 120 million unique TCR beta sequences obtained from approximately 180 million T cells. Rather than drawing on any new phenotypic data, the later analysis identified candidate immune exposures from TCR beta sequences and the way those sequences occurred across donors. About five DR-DQ haplotypes were handled as single units for association and clustering because linkage in the cohort was strong. A later analysis re-analyzed previously published TCR beta repertoires from roughly 690 donors and added high-resolution HLA genotyping to study TCR occurrence patterns. In an earlier analysis of 550 to 700 of the donors, high-throughput TCR beta sequencing was used to judge whether each TCR beta V gene segment behaved as functional or pseudogenic. An early release that covered 640 HLA-typed donors contained around 300 gigabases of sequencing data and roughly 84 million unique TCR sequences. The study was designed to test whether signatures of past pathogen exposure could be identified by cataloging public T cell receptors. Among the roughly 400 genotyped donors, around 81% belonged to the genetic ancestry cluster associated with self-reported Caucasian donors. The study used immunosequencing to profile the T cell repertoires of approximately 630 subjects and linked those repertoires to cytomegalovirus serostatus. HLA typing covered class I and class II loci at four-digit resolution. Besides the first cohort of 500 to 700 subjects, a separate validation cohort made up of about 120 different subjects was used. A later genetic analysis used genome-wide SNP genotypes for about 65% of the roughly 670 donors, treating that subset as a discovery cohort. Donor age, sex, ethnicity and CMV serostatus were collected together with the repertoire data. Every repertoire in the discovery cohort had been generated on one and the same sequencing platform. To predict cytomegalovirus infection status, the study brought together high-throughput TCR immunosequencing, statistical association of individual TCRs with disease status, and machine learning. The number of typed donors differed by locus: roughly 629-630 for A, B, C, DRB1 and DQB1; 500 to 550 for DQA1; over 600 for DPA1; and around 470 for DPB1. Among around 400 genotyped donors of the cohort, an average of around 220,000 unique TCR beta nucleotide sequences was sequenced per donor, of which about 19% were non-productive.

Library method: the immunoSEQ multiplex PCR assay. For the multiplex PCR, a mixture combining 60 forward primers for TCR Vbeta segments and 13 reverse primers for TCR Jbeta segments was used. Amplification of the CDR3 region of rearranged TCR beta genes was performed with a multiplex PCR assay on genomic DNA. Amplified TCR beta libraries were sequenced as 87-base-pair reads on the Illumina HiSeq System. As for how the authors treated the data: A later analysis counted about 82 million unique TCR beta chains across the 700 or so repertoires, and some 11 million of these chains were shared by at least two donors. Raw reads were error-corrected and collapsed into unique sequences by a nearest-neighbor algorithm in which closely related sequences were merged to remove PCR and sequencing errors. CDR3 sequences were aligned to IMGT reference sequences to assign V, D and J gene segments. Each retained sequence needed at least a six-nucleotide match to both a V gene segment and a J gene segment. A rearrangement counted as productive if the CDR3 had no stop codons and remained in frame with V and J, and every other rearrangement counted as non-productive. CDR3 was defined by IMGT convention, running from the second conserved V-encoded cysteine to the conserved J-encoded phenylalanine. In an earlier analysis of roughly 580 of the donors, sequences lacking an unambiguous match to a single V gene segment were excluded. An earlier analysis of fewer than 750 of the donors called V segments functional above 56.7% productive rearrangements and segregating when the between-donor standard deviation exceeded 5%. A statistical classification framework was developed to diagnose cytomegalovirus status using the catalog of TCR beta chain sequences. V and J gene assignment, in a later analysis, came from comparing TCR nucleotide sequences with IMGT/GENE-DB human TR gene sequences. Using the TCRdist pipeline, a later analysis assigned CDR3 sequences along with most-parsimonious VDJ recombination scenarios. In a later analysis, each TCR beta chain was defined by its CDR3 amino acid sequence together with its V-gene family, and reads lacking a unique V-gene family were excluded. To address suspected cross-contamination and a sequencing artifact, a later analysis removed several hundred highly shared, low-generation-probability nucleotide sequences. In a later analysis, a clonal expansion index for each public chain was calculated from normalized within-repertoire ranks of inferred template counts. In a later analysis, generation probabilities were computed with a VDJ recombination model fitted to out-of-frame rearrangements, and the resulting probabilities were checked against IGoR. In a later analysis, TCR-TCR, TCR-HLA and TCR-CMV co-occurrence was scored with hypergeometric tests, and a repertoire-size bias correction was applied to TCR pairs. To estimate false discovery rates, a later analysis permuted the HLA or CMV assignments 20 times. In a later analysis, co-occurring TCRs were grouped using DBSCAN, and TCRdist sequence similarity was added for clustering within HLA-allele-positive subsets. For co-occurrence clustering, repertoires with fewer than 30,000 or more than 120,000 public chains were excluded, along with a handful of repertoires with anomalous nucleotide sharing. TCRdb holds this immuneACCESS table with in-frame rearrangements only. Some clones are missing; in checked studies, unresolved V genes explain under half, and the rest has no known cause. That table furnishes V, J and clone size, whereas the DNA furnished D and trimming. The sample table contains approximately 110,000 clones; only one count was recorded for about 74% of them. Together, the top ten hold around 4.2% of the sample.

The cohort was made up of hundreds of healthy bone marrow donors. At the time of sampling, every cohort member was nominally healthy, though immune exposures that went unrecorded were likely present. The donor was CMV seropositive and belonged to the group of some 290 seropositive cohort members. A peripheral blood sample was collected from each donor, and TCR beta sequencing was performed on peripheral blood mononuclear cells. The Qiagen DNeasy Blood Extraction Kit was used to extract genomic DNA from the blood cell samples. What the research found in general, with its limitations: Compared with the roughly 720-donor mean, donors in an Asian-associated ancestry cluster had fewer N-insertions in productive TCRs, according to a later genetic analysis. It was suggested by the authors that the approach could potentially be generalized to other disease states and immunological phenotypes. Because counts were too low, 15 to 20 rarely observed V segments, including chromosome 9 orphons, were excluded from the earlier analysis of a few hundred of the donors. The classifier was reported to diagnose cytomegalovirus status with high specificity and sensitivity in both the original cohort and the validation cohort. A later genetic analysis associated a missense DCLRE1C variant with V-gene and J-gene trimming of TCR beta chains, and an independent cohort replicated the association. In the study, 150 to 200 TCR beta chains were listed as associated with cytomegalovirus. Presence/absence analyses assumed roughly uniform sequencing depth across donors, an assumption that may not hold. In a later analysis, the rate of TCR association differed among HLA loci, with DRB1 alleles having the most associated TCRs and HLA-C alleles having the fewest. In vitro tests confirmed that a few of the cytomegalovirus-associated TCR beta chains recognize cytomegalovirus antigens. A group of highly shared sequence variants was considered likely to be a technical artifact of the sequencing pipeline. A later analysis associated 16,951 TCR beta sequences with specific HLA alleles at a false discovery rate of 0.05. Linkage disequilibrium might explain the correlated functional status among segregating V segments, but an unknown experimental factor could not be ruled out. Most TCR sequences were observed very rarely across donors, whereas some public TCRs were present in many individuals. Several of the top co-occurrence clusters appeared to be linked to parvovirus B19, influenza, CMV and Epstein-Barr virus, according to a later analysis. A further reported finding was that TCR beta sequences accurately predicted the HLA-A and HLA-B alleles for most subjects in the first cohort. Because HLA typing was missing for some donors at each locus, association tests included only the typed subset. In an earlier analysis of some 640 of the donors, most TCR beta V segments were observed in productive rearrangements about 90% or about 30% of the time, broadly matching IMGT annotations. Only TCR beta chains were sequenced in this cohort, and the absence of alpha or paired-chain data limited detectable features. Immune exposure information for the cohort was limited to CMV serostatus. Some IMGT-functional V segments, including TRBV6-2 and TRBV6-3, could not be told apart with the 87-base-pair reads, so those segments were excluded. Most CMV-associated TCR beta chains appeared to be HLA-restricted in a later analysis, and the HLA associations seemed to be driven largely by CMV exposure. When HLA alleles, especially DR and DQ, strongly co-occurred, TCR associations were difficult to assign to individual alleles. In a later analysis, HLA-associated TCR beta chains showed more clonal expansion and lower generation probabilities than non-associated chains that were equally common.

Source material: PBMCs. This TCR came from a woman aged 50 to 60 in good health and CMV-seropositive. The chain joins TRBV28 to TRBJ2-1, with 7 middle bases fitting TRBD1. The CDR3 in this case is CASYDREYHNEQFF. The sequence in DNA is TGTGCCAGCTACGACAGGGAATACCACAATGAGCAGTTCTTC.